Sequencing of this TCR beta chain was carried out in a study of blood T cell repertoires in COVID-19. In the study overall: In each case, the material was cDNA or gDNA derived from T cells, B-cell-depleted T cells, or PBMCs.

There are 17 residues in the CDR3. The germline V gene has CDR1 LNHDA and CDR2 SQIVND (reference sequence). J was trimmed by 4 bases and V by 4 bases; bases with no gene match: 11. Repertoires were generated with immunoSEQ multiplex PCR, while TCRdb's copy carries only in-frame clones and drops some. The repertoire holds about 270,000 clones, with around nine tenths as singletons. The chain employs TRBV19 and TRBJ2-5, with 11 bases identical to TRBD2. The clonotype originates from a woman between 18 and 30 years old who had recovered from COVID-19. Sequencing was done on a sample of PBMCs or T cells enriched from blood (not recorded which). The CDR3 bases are TGTGCCAGTAGTAAGGGTATAGCGGGAGGGGTCCCAGAGACCCAGTACTTC. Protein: CASSKGIAGGVPETQYF.